Many counts were recorded for the clone carrying this T cell receptor (beta chain). Its target is not known. The sample belongs to a study of blood T cells in healthy people across ages. Study overall: Template-switching capture recovered about one barcoded beta molecule per two T cells. General study results and limits: Among long-lived donors, naive CD4+ cells were more numerous and diversity higher than in aged donors.

Primed by a sample-barcoded 5' primer and a J-beta primer mix, a second PCR proceeded for roughly 7 to 11 cycles. TCRdb re-analysed the 5' RACE reads in MiXCR, keeping a single row per CDR3 protein. The sample shows roughly 1.6 million distinct CDR3 sequences, about 31% of them seen only once. Germline CDR1 SEHNR, CDR2 FQNEAQ (reference sequence). The CDR3 spans 14 residues. Trimming removed 5 bases at V and 0 bases at J, with 10 bases between. The source is a woman aged 25 to 39 in good health. Sequencing used blood. The chain couples TRBV7-9 to TRBJ2-5; possible D gene TRBD2, 5 bases. Written as DNA, the CDR3 is TGTGCCAGCAGCCGCTCCGGGGACCAAGAGACCCAGTACTTC. Its protein product is CASSRSGDQETQYF.